The 12 T cell receptor beta chains presented below share a single source sample, sequenced in a study of T cell repertoires and HLA-DP antigens. Produced via immunoSEQ multiplex PCR; TCRdb's table is partial and in-frame only. Of about 73,000 clones in the sample, around three quarters were seen once. For these TCRs, the target antigens are not known. Material for sequencing was CD4+ T cells from PBMCs. The receptors here all came from a man in his 60s in good health and CMV-seronegative.

The V gene is TRBV5-8, the J gene TRBJ2-2; 11 positions agree with TRBD2. Germline V gene sequence: CDR1 SGHTS, CDR2 YDEGEE. The CDR3 has 16 residues. The V and J ends lost 4 bases and 4 bases, in that order; junction bases with no gene match: 6. The CDR3 nucleotides read TGTGCCAGCAGCCCCAGACTAGCGGGACGCACCGGGGAGCTGTTTTTT. It is translated as CASSPRLAGRTGELFF.

The V gene is TRBV2, the J gene TRBJ1-1, with D possibly TRBD1 on 6 matching bases. Germline loops: CDR1 SNHLY, CDR2 FYNNEI. The CDR3 loop spans 13 amino acids. V lost 6 bases and J 4 bases, leaving 12 bases between the germline ends. The CDR3 is CASSVSRGTEAFF. Here the CDR3 DNA reads TGTGCCAGCAGCGTCAGCAGGGGCACTGAAGCTTTCTTT.

The V gene is TRBV19, the J gene TRBJ1-2, with 7 bases that match TRBD1. J was trimmed by 7 bases and V by 9 bases; bases with no gene match: 11. The V gene's germline CDR1 is LNHDA and CDR2 SQIVND (reference sequence). This CDR3 region has 13 residues. In nucleotides, the CDR3 is TGTGCCAGCCACCCCGACAGGGAAAGTGGCTACACCTTC. Translated: CASHPDRESGYTF. Full variable domain (rest looked up from reference TRBV19 and TRBJ1-2): DGGITQSPKYLFRKEGQNVTLSCEQNLNHDAMYWYRQDPGQGLRLIYYSQIVNDFQKGDIAEGYSVSREKKESFPLTVTSAQKNPTAFYLCASHPDRESGYTFGSGTRLTVV.

The chain links TRBV11-3 to TRBJ2-3, with D tentatively TRBD2 (7 bases). There are 14 residues in the CDR3. V shed 6 bases and J shed 1 base, with 11 bases lying between them. Germline CDR1 and CDR2: SGHNT and YENEEA. The CDR3 DNA sequence: TGTGCCAGCAGTGGGGGGGCTGGCACAGATACGCAGTATTTT. Protein: CASSGGAGTDTQYF. The full variable domain, rest sourced from reference TRBV11-3 and TRBJ2-3, is EAGVVQSPRYKIIEKKQPVAFWCNPISGHNTLYWYLQNLGQGPELLIRYENEEAVDDSQLPKDRFSAERLKGVDSTLKIQPAELGDSAVYLCASSGGAGTDTQYFGPGTRLTVL.

This clone appeared a single time. This chain uses TRBV4-1 with TRBJ2-7; weak D call: TRBD2 (5 bases). Germline V gene lookup returns CDR1 MGHRA and CDR2 YSYEKL. This CDR3 spans 15 amino acids. V shed 3 bases and J shed 6 bases, with 18 bases lying between them. CDR3 nucleotides: TGCGCCAGCAGCCAGGTCATCCCCCGGGAATCCGAGCAGTACTTC. This codes for CASSQVIPRESEQYF.

This clone was observed a few times. The chain is built from TRBV27 and TRBJ2-1; the D gene is possibly TRBD2 (6 bases). The length of the CDR3 is 14 residues. Deletions cut 3 bases from V and 4 bases from J, with 10 bases between. CDR1 and CDR2 (germline): MNHEY, SMNVEV (reference sequence). The CDR3 loop is CASSLGGTYNEQFF. The CDR3 bases are TGTGCCAGCAGTTTGGGCGGGACTTACAATGAGCAGTTCTTC.

This rearrangement joins TRBV4-2 to TRBJ1-2; D call uncertain. Deletions cut 6 bases from V and 5 bases from J, with 19 bases between. This CDR3 has 15 amino acids. The germline V gene encodes CDR1 LGHNA and CDR2 YNFKEQ. This CDR3 is CASRKRDGPEYGYTF. DNA for the CDR3: TGTGCCAGCAGAAAGAGGGATGGTCCCGAATATGGCTACACCTTC.

The chain has TRBV5-1 and TRBJ2-7, with unresolved D. Per the germline V gene, CDR1 is SGHRS and CDR2 is YFSETQ. V gave up 4 bases and J gave up 6 bases, with 26 bases separating them. This CDR3 has 17 residues. This chain's CDR3 is CASSQAMAADTFGEQYF. For the CDR3, the DNA is TGCGCCAGCAGCCAGGCCATGGCGGCCGACACTTTTGGCGAGCAGTACTTC. The full variable domain, completed using reference TRBV5-1 and TRBJ2-7, is KAGVTQTPRYLIKTRGQQVTLSCSPISGHRSVSWYQQTPGQGLQFLFEYFSETQRNKGNFPGRFSGRQFSNSRSEMNVSTLELGDSALYLCASSQAMAADTFGEQYFGPGTRLTVT.

The J gene is TRBJ2-5, the V gene TRBV19; D might be TRBD1 or TRBD2, each matching 5 bases. Germline CDR1 and CDR2: LNHDA and SQIVND (reference sequence). The length of the CDR3 is 13 residues. Trimming cost V 6 bases and J 2 bases, with 10 bases left between them. The CDR3 DNA reads TGTGCCAGTAGCCCCGGGGCACAAGAGACCCAGTACTTC. It codes for CASSPGAQETQYF.

This rearrangement joins TRBV28 to TRBJ2-7, with D perhaps TRBD1 (5 bases). Germline loops: CDR1 MDHEN, CDR2 SYDVKM. The CDR3 is made up of 11 amino acids. The V gene lost 6 bases and the J gene lost 6 bases, with 9 bases spanning the gap. The CDR3 is CASSLQGEQYF. In DNA form, the CDR3 reads TGTGCCAGCAGCCTCCAGGGCGAGCAGTACTTC.

The rearrangement links TRBV7-2 to TRBJ1-2, with 8 bases aligning to TRBD1. After removal of 4 bases from V and 6 bases from J, the junction contained 10 bases not matched to a gene. The length of the CDR3 is 15 residues. CDR1 is SGHTA, CDR2 FQGNSA, per germline. For the CDR3, the DNA is TGTGCCAGCAGCTCCACCCGGACAGGGTTTAATGGCTACACCTTC. Encoded protein: CASSSTRTGFNGYTF.

A note on this clone: An end of the junction differs from the germline gene, which may be a read error. The chain combines TRBV5-4 with TRBJ1-3, with D possibly TRBD1 on 5 matching bases. This CDR3 contains 17 residues. The germline CDR1 and CDR2 sequences are SGHNT and YYREEE (reference sequence). This CDR3 is CASSQDRDYVAGNTIYF. The DNA for the CDR3 is TGCGCCAGCAGCCAGGACCGGGACTACGTTGCGGGAAACACCATATATTTT.